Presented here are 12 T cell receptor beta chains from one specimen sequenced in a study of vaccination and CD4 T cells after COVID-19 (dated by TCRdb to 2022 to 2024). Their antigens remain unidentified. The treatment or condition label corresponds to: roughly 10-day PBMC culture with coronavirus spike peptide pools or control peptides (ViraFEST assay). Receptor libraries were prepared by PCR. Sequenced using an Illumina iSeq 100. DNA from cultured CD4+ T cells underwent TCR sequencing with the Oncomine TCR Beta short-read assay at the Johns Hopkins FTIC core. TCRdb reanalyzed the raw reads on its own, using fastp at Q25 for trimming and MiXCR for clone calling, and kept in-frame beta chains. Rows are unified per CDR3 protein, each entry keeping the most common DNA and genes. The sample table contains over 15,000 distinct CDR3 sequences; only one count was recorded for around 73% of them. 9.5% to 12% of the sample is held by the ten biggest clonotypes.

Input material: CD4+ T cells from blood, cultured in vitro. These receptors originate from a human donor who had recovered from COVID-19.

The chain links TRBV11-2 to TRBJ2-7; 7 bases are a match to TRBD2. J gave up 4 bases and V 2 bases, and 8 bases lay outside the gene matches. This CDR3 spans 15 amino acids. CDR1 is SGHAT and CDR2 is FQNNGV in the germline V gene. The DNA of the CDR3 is TGTGCCAGCAGCTTAATTTCGGGAGGAGTTTACGAGCAGTACTTC. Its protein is CASSLISGGVYEQYF.

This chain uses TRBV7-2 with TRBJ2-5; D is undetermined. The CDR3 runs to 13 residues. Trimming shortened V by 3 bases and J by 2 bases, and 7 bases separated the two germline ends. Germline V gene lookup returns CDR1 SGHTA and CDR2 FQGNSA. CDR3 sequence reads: CASSFPPQETQYF. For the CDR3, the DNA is TGTGCCAGCAGCTTTCCGCCTCAAGAGACCCAGTACTTC.

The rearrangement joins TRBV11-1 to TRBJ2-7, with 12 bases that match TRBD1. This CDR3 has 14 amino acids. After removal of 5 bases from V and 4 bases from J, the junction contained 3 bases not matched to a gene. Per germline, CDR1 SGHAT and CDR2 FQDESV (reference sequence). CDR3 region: CASSKGQGAYEQYF. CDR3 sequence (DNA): TGTGCCAGCAGCAAGGGACAGGGGGCGTACGAGCAGTACTTC.

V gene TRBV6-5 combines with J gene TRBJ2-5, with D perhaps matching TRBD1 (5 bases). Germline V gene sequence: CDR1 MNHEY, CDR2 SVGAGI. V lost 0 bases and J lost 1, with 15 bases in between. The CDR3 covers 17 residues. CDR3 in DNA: TGTGCCAGCAGTTACTCGATTTCGACAGTGGTCCAAGAGACCCAGTACTTC. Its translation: CASSYSISTVVQETQYF.

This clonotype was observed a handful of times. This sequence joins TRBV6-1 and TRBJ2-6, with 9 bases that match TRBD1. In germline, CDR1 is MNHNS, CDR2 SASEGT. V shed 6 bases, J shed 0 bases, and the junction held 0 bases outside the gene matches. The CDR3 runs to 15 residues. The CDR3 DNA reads TGTGCCAGCAGGACAGGGGGCTCTGGGGCCAACGTCCTGACTTTC. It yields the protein CASRTGGSGANVLTF.

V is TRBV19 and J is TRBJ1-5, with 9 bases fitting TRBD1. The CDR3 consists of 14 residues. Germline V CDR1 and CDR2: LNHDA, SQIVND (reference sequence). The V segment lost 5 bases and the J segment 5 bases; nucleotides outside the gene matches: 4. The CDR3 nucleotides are TGTGCCAGTAGTTCTAGGACAGGGGATCAGCCCCAGCATTTT. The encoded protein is CASSSRTGDQPQHF.

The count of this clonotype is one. The CDR3 DNA reads as TGTGCCAGCAGTACCATGAACACTGAAGCTTTCTTT. Residues: CASSTMNTEAFF. The chain uses TRBV2 and TRBJ1-1; D ambiguous. V was shortened by 5 bases and J by 0 bases, with 4 bases between the two germline ends. The CDR3 has 12 amino acids. Germline V gene data show CDR1 as SNHLY and CDR2 as FYNNEI. The full variable domain, completed using reference TRBV2 and TRBJ1-1, is EPEVTQTPSHQVTQMGQEVILRCVPISNHLYFYWYRQILGQKVEFLVSFYNNEISEKSEIFDDQFSVERPDGSNFTLKIRSTKLEDSAMYFCASSTMNTEAFFGQGTRLTVV.

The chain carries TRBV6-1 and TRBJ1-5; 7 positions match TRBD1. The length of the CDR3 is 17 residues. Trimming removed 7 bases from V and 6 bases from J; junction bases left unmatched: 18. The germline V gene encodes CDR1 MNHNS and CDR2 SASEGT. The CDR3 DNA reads TGTGCCAGCAACCCTCCGAGTGGGCAGGGGGTAGGTCAGCCCCAGCATTTT. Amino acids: CASNPPSGQGVGQPQHF.

The CDR3, as DNA: TGTGCCAGCAGTTTACCCAGGGGGGCAGGGGCTAACTATGGCTACACCTTC. It encodes CASSLPRGAGANYGYTF. The chain uses TRBV28 and TRBJ1-2; 7 positions agree with TRBD1. Germline values: CDR1 MDHEN, CDR2 SYDVKM. This CDR3 comprises 17 residues. Trimming cost V 2 bases and J 0 bases; bases outside gene matches: 9.

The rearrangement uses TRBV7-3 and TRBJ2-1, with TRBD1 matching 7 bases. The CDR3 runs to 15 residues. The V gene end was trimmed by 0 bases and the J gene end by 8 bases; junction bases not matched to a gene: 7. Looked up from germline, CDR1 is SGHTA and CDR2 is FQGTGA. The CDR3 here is CASSLTRGPLHEQFF. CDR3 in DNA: TGTGCCAGCAGCTTAACGAGGGGGCCCCTACATGAGCAGTTCTTC.

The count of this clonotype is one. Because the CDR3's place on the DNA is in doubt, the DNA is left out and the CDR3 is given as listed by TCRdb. CDR3 residues: CASSLPIQETQYFGPQGEAGELFF. The gene calls are TRBV11-1 and TRBJ2-2; the table's D call TRBD1 went unverified against the DNA. Germline V CDR1 and CDR2: SGHAT, FQDESV (reference sequence). The CDR3 has 24 residues if both end residues are counted.

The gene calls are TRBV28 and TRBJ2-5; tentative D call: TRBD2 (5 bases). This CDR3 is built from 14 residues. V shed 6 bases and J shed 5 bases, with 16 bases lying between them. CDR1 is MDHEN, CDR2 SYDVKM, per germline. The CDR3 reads CASRPERPWETQYF. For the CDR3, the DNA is TGTGCCAGCAGACCCGAGCGGCCCTGGGAGACCCAGTACTTC.